This TCR beta chain was recovered during a study of T-cell memory formation after mild COVID-19. The 5'RACE method, run with constant-segment primers, produced TCR alpha and TCR beta cDNA libraries (carrying sample barcodes and UMIs). TCRdb re-called the 5' RACE reads with MiXCR, one entry per CDR3 protein. The sample yields about 340,000 distinct CDR3 sequences, approximately 12% seen once. Overall study findings and caveats: Some clones that responded were present in memory (sampled pre-infection), which suggests cross-reactive memory joined. A balance of CD4 and CD8 characterized clones contracting day 15 to 85, whereas later expanders leaned CD4+.

V was pared by 2 bases and J by 7 bases, with 12 bases between. The CDR3 has 13 residues. Germline CDR1 SGHRS, CDR2 YFSETQ. On this clonotype itself: No antigen is known for it.

Sample: PBMCs or a T cell subset sorted from them (not recorded which). J is TRBJ1-2 and V is TRBV5-1, with a weak D call TRBD1 (6 bases). The clonotype was recovered from a man aged 18 to 30 who had mild COVID-19 (a few samples of this study predate the infection). Cell type and time point are not known. CDR3 nucleotide sequence: TGCGCCAGCAGCTTCGGGACACCGGTTGGCTACACCTTC. It specifies CASSFGTPVGYTF.